This record looks at one T cell receptor (beta chain) sequence and its context. The antigen is undetermined. The immunoSEQ assay was version 4, run in survey mode. Assay used: immunoSEQ multiplex PCR; TCRdb lists only in-frame clones, some missing. The profile covers 25,000 to 30,000 clones, with roughly four fifths appearing a single time and 4% to 5% taken by the ten largest. The data are from a study of persistence of HIV-infected CD4 T cells. Study context: The sample holds CD4+ T cells responsive to CMV or HIV-1 Gag.

The CDR3 covers 16 residues. Germline V lookup: CDR1 KGHDR, CDR2 SFDVKD. V was clipped by 3 bases and J by 7 bases; unmatched bases: 14. Lysates of CMV-infected fibroblasts at 9.5 to 10 ug/mL stimulated these cells. Sorted nonresponding memory CD4+ T cells were CD40L-negative, CD69-negative, CD45RO-high. A roughly 17-hour stimulation of CD8-depleted PBMCs used anti-CD28/CD49d costimulation, CD40-blocking antibody and enfuvirtide. This clonotype was obtained from an adult man with HIV who was CMV-seropositive. The sample in question was CD4+ T cells sorted from PBMCs after approximately 19-hour stimulation, obtained from a patient who received antiretroviral therapy. The rearrangement uses TRBV24-1 and TRBJ2-7; 7 bases are shared with TRBD1. For the CDR3, the DNA is TGTGCCACCAGTGATCCTTATTTACAGGGGTCGGATGAGCAGTACTTC. The encoded protein is CATSDPYLQGSDEQYF.